The 8 T cell receptor beta chains given below trace back to one sample, sequenced in a study of CD8+CD57+ T cells in acquired aplastic anemia. TCR beta VDJ and CDR3 profiling used genomic DNA as template. MiXCR, run by TCRdb on the reads, gives a single entry per CDR3 protein. Among 100,000 to 150,000 distinct CDR3 sequences listed, approximately 40% were seen once. The authors sequenced patients whose flow cytometry had shown CD8+CD57+ cell expansion. Input material: sorted CD4+, CD8+, or CD8+CD57+ T cells (not recorded which) from PBMCs. The receptors were gathered from a human donor with aplastic anemia.

The chain carries TRBV9 and TRBJ1-3; D not resolved. Trimming shortened V by 6 bases and J by 0 bases, and 13 bases separated the two germline ends. Germline CDR1 is SGDLS and CDR2 is YYNGEE. This CDR3 is built from 15 residues. CDR3 nucleotide sequence: TGTGCCAGCACTCCCCCAGGACTCTCTGGAAACACCATATATTTT. This translates into CASTPPGLSGNTIYF.

This clonotype came up many times. This rearrangement joins TRBV6-5 to TRBJ2-7, with D perhaps matching TRBD1 (6 bases). V lost 4 bases and J 2 bases, leaving 15 bases between the germline ends. CDR1 and CDR2 from the germline V gene are MNHEY and SVGAGI. The CDR3 consists of 15 residues. The CDR3 sequence is CASSSWTVPPYEQYF. CDR3 DNA sequence: TGTGCCAGCAGTTCCTGGACAGTTCCCCCCTACGAGCAGTACTTC.

This chain uses TRBV20-1 with TRBJ1-1, with D uncertain. Germline-derived CDR1 and CDR2 are DFQATT and SNEGSKA (reference sequence). The V end lost 6 bases, the J end lost 4 bases, and 15 bases lay between the germline ends. There are 13 residues in the CDR3. CDR3 sequence: CSAIQTIITEAFF. The CDR3 coding sequence is TGCAGTGCCATACAGACCATAATCACTGAAGCTTTCTTT.

This clonotype was found many times. The chain is built from TRBV15 and TRBJ2-7; 11 bases match TRBD2. This CDR3 has 17 residues. Per germline, CDR1 LNHNV and CDR2 YYDKDF (reference sequence). V was pared by 1 base and J by 2 bases, with 7 bases of the junction left unmatched. Here the CDR3 reads CATSRVLLAGATYEQYV. In DNA, the CDR3 is TGTGCCACCAGCAGAGTTTTACTAGCGGGGGCCACCTACGAGCAGTACGTC.

This clonotype was counted ten times or more. J is TRBJ2-3 and V is TRBV10-3, with 8 bases identical to TRBD1. This CDR3 is built from 15 residues. CDR1 is ENHRY and CDR2 is SYGVKD in the germline V gene. J lost 4 bases, V lost 6 bases, and 9 bases had no gene match. The CDR3 DNA follows: TGTGCCATCAGCCAATCGACAGGGGTTTCAGATACGCAGTATTTT. Its translation: CAISQSTGVSDTQYF.

Notes on this clonotype: One base away lies a much larger clone, so this may be a sequencing read error. The chain combines TRBV6-2 or TRBV6-3 with TRBJ1-2, with D perhaps matching TRBD1 (6 bases). This CDR3 is built from 13 residues. Germline V gene lookup returns CDR1 MNHEY and CDR2 SVGEGT. This chain's CDR3 is CASKQGGSTGCTF. The DNA of the CDR3 is TGTGCCAGTAAACAGGGAGGAAGTACGGGCTGCACCTTC.

This clonotype was counted ten times or more. V is TRBV7-2 and J is TRBJ1-3; the match to TRBD1 covers 10 bases. In germline, CDR1 is SGHTA, CDR2 FQGNSA. The J segment lost 3 bases and the V segment lost 2 bases, leaving 1 base of the junction unmatched. The CDR3 runs 15 residues. The CDR3 protein is CASSLRDRGGNTIYF. The CDR3 coding sequence is TGTGCCAGCAGCTTACGGGACAGGGGTGGAAACACCATATATTTT. The whole variable domain, filled in from reference TRBV7-2 and TRBJ1-3, reads GAGVSQSPSNKVTEKGKDVELRCDPISGHTALYWYRQSLGQGLEFLIYFQGNSAPDKSGLPSDRFSAERTGGSVSTLTIQRTQQEDSAVYLCASSLRDRGGNTIYFGEGSWLTVV.

This clonotype was counted ten times or more. The chain combines TRBV20-1 with TRBJ1-2; D gene unclear. Trimming cost V 2 bases and J 5 bases, with 12 bases left between them. In germline, CDR1 is DFQATT, CDR2 SNEGSKA (reference sequence). The CDR3 contains 13 residues. CDR3 sequence reads: CSARRAASYGYTF. The DNA for the CDR3 is TGCAGTGCTAGAAGGGCAGCCTCTTATGGCTACACCTTC.